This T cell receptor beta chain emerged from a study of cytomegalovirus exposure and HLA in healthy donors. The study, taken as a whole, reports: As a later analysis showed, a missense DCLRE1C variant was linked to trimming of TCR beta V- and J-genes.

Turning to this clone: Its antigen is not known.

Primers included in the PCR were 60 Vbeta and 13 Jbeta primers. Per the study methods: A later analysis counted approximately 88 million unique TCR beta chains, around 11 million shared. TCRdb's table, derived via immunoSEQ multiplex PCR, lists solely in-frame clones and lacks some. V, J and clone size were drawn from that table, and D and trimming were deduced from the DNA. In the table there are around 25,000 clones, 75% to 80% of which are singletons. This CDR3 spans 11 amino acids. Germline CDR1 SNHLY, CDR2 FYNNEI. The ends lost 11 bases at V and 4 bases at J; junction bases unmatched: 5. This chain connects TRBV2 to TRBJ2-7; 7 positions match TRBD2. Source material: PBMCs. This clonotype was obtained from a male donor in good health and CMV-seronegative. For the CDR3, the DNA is TGTGCCGGCGGGGGTGAATACGAGCAGTACTTC. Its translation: CAGGGEYEQYF.